This T cell receptor beta chain comes out of a study of Graves' ophthalmopathy and Graves' hyperthyroidism. J gave up 5 bases and V 3 bases, and 15 bases lay outside the gene matches. The CDR3 consists of 18 residues. The germline V gene encodes CDR1 ENHRY and CDR2 SYGVKD. Amplifying from RNA transcripts, the study obtained TCR beta CDR3 regions. An opening RT-PCR round employed HTBI primers and preceded a second-round multiplex PCR. TCRdb redid the calling of the multiplex PCR reads with MiXCR, one entry per CDR3 protein. The data show almost 750,000 distinct CDR3 sequences, around 40% seen once. This clonotype was seen repeatedly, ten times or more.

The rearrangement uses TRBV10-3 and TRBJ2-2, with 7 bases matching TRBD1. This sequence was found in an adult man with Graves' ophthalmopathy. The material sequenced was peripheral blood. The CDR3 DNA follows: TGTGCCATCAGTGACCGTCCTTTTAGACAGGGATGGACCGGGGAGCTGTTTTTT. It is translated as CAISDRPFRQGWTGELFF.